What follows are 19 T cell receptor beta chains derived from one specimen sequenced in a study of CD8 T cells in ankylosing spondylitis. Via MiXCR, TCRdb re-called the 5' RACE reads, giving one row per CDR3 protein. The sample yields a few hundred thousand distinct CDR3 sequences, around 21% seen once. Material: blood, either unsorted or a sorted T cell fraction (not recorded which). The origin of the receptors is a female donor with ankylosing spondylitis or in good health (not recorded which).

The rearrangement uses TRBV7-9 and TRBJ2-7; D call uncertain. Germline CDR1 and CDR2: SEHNR and FQNEAQ (reference sequence). The CDR3 sequence is 15 residues long. V lost 1 base and J 0 bases, leaving 10 bases between the germline ends. CDR3 DNA: TGTGCCAGCAGCTTAGGTCGCGCGGACTCCTACGAGCAGTACTTC. This translates into CASSLGRADSYEQYF.

This clonotype appeared a few times. V is TRBV7-2 and J is TRBJ1-6; 10 positions agree with TRBD1. The CDR3 has 13 amino acids. Germline V lookup: CDR1 SGHTA, CDR2 FQGNSA. With 5 bases clipped from V and 9 bases from J, the junction kept 1 base outside the gene matches. In DNA, the CDR3 is TGTGCCAGCAGCCGGGACAGGGGTTCACCCCTCCACTTT. Translated: CASSRDRGSPLHF.

The rearrangement joins TRBV20-1 to TRBJ2-7; TRBD2 aligns across 7 bases. The CDR3 runs to 14 residues. Unmatched junction bases numbered 9, after V lost 5 bases and J lost 2 bases. Looked up from germline, CDR1 is DFQATT and CDR2 is SNEGSKA (reference sequence). DNA of the CDR3: TGCAGTGCTCCAGCCTCTAGCGGAGCCTACGAGCAGTACTTC. It translates to CSAPASSGAYEQYF.

This clonotype has a handful of counts. V gene TRBV7-6 combines with J gene TRBJ2-1; no firm D call. V lost 1 base and J lost 10, with 8 bases in between. From germline, CDR1 is SGHVS and CDR2 FNYEAQ. The CDR3 is made up of 12 amino acids. CDR3 region: CASSLGPGEQFF. CDR3 sequence (DNA): TGTGCCAGCAGCTTAGGACCCGGGGAGCAGTTCTTC. The full variable domain, with the rest looked up from reference TRBV7-6 and TRBJ2-1, is GAGVSQSPRYKVTKRGQDVALRCDPISGHVSLYWYRQALGQGPEFLTYFNYEAQQDKSGLPNDRFSAERPEGSISTLTIQRTEQRDSAMYRCASSLGPGEQFFGPGTRLTVL.

The V gene is TRBV29-1, the J gene TRBJ1-1; D possibly corresponds to TRBD1 (5 bases). The CDR3 loop spans 13 amino acids. Germline assignment: CDR1 SQVTM and CDR2 ANQGSEA. V was shortened by 4 bases and J by 1 base, with 10 bases between the two germline ends. CDR3 nucleotide sequence: TGCAGCGTTGTACTCGGGGGGAACACTGAAGCTTTCTTT. Protein: CSVVLGGNTEAFF.

At least ten counts were recorded for this clonotype. The CDR3, as DNA: TGTGCCAGCAGTTACTCGGGACTAGCGGGGGCATACAATGAGCAGTTCTTC. It is translated as CASSYSGLAGAYNEQFF. This rearrangement joins TRBV6-5 to TRBJ2-1, with 14 nucleotides matching TRBD2. V was clipped by 0 bases and J by 4 bases; unmatched bases: 2. CDR1 is MNHEY, CDR2 SVGAGI, per germline. This CDR3 comprises 17 residues.

The J gene is TRBJ2-1, the V gene TRBV18; TRBD1 matches at 9 bases. In germline, CDR1 is KGHSH, CDR2 LQKENI. V lost 3 bases, J lost 7 bases, and 10 bases stayed unmatched. CDR3 length equals 16 residues. The CDR3 here is CASSPAGTGRGNEQFF. The CDR3 DNA reads as TGTGCCAGCTCACCGGCCGGGACAGGGAGGGGGAATGAGCAGTTCTTC.

A few counts support this clonotype. This chain connects TRBV7-2 to TRBJ1-5, with a possible D match to TRBD1 (5 bases). The V end lost 8 bases, the J end lost 0 bases, and 5 bases lay between the germline ends. Germline V CDR1 and CDR2: SGHTA, FQGNSA. This CDR3 contains 12 residues. The CDR3 loop reads CASGASNQPQHF. CDR3 in DNA: TGTGCCAGCGGGGCTAGCAATCAGCCCCAGCATTTT.

The chain carries TRBV5-6 and TRBJ2-7; possibly TRBD1 or TRBD2 for D (5 bases each). The CDR3 is 15 residues long. Germline V gene lookup returns CDR1 SGHDT and CDR2 YYEEEE. Deletions cut 4 bases from V and 4 bases from J, with 18 bases between. The CDR3 is CASSRMSRGVYEQYF. The CDR3 region has the DNA TGTGCCAGCAGCCGGATGTCCCGAGGGGTTTACGAGCAGTACTTC.

This chain connects TRBV18 to TRBJ2-3; D uncertain. Germline V gene sequence: CDR1 KGHSH, CDR2 LQKENI. This CDR3 has 17 amino acids. With 1 base removed from V and 0 bases from J, the gap between germline ends came to 14 bases. The CDR3 coding sequence is TGTGCCAGCTCACCACTCAGTTCGGCCACTAGCACAGATACGCAGTATTTT. Translating gives CASSPLSSATSTDTQYF.

The chain has TRBV30 and TRBJ2-3; D is possibly TRBD1 (6 bases). Per germline, CDR1 GTSNPN and CDR2 SVGIG (reference sequence). The CDR3 has 15 amino acids. Trimming removed 1 base from V and 2 bases from J, with 13 bases in between. The DNA for the CDR3 is TGTGCCTGGAGTGGTGGGGGCGCGAACACAGATACGCAGTATTTT. It is translated as CAWSGGGANTDTQYF. The full variable domain, with the rest looked up from reference TRBV30 and TRBJ2-3, is SQTIHQWPATLVQPVGSPLSLECTVEGTSNPNLYWYRQAAGRGLQLLFYSVGIGQISSEVPQNLSASRPQDRQFILSSKKLLLSDSGFYLCAWSGGGANTDTQYFGPGTRLTVL.

This rearrangement joins TRBV2 to TRBJ2-2; D unclear. The ends were cut back, 4 bases at V and 0 bases at J, with 9 bases in the middle. The CDR3 has 15 residues. CDR1 and CDR2 from the germline V gene are SNHLY and FYNNEI. The CDR3 region is CASSADGPNTGELFF. The CDR3 DNA follows: TGTGCCAGCAGTGCGGACGGTCCGAACACCGGGGAGCTGTTTTTT.

The chain has TRBV12-3 or TRBV12-4 and TRBJ2-1; D gene ambiguous. CDR3 length: 15 amino acids. Trimming left V 6 bases short and J 6 bases short, with 18 bases between. DNA of the CDR3: TGTGCCAGCAGCCAGTCAGGAGTTCGTGCCAATGAGCAGTTCTTC. This gives the protein CASSQSGVRANEQFF.

This chain connects TRBV10-3 to TRBJ2-1; possibly TRBD2 for D (6 bases). Germline values: CDR1 ENHRY, CDR2 SYGVKD. The CDR3 is 15 residues long. With 7 bases removed from V and 5 bases from J, the gap between germline ends came to 18 bases. DNA for the CDR3: TGTGCCATCAAGGGAGGTCAGGAGATCCACAATGAGCAGTTCTTC. Translation gives CAIKGGQEIHNEQFF.

This clonotype was found many times. The V and J genes are TRBV29-1 and TRBJ1-1; D unresolved. Deletions cut 7 bases from V and 3 bases from J, with 6 bases between. Germline V gives CDR1 SQVTM, CDR2 ANQGSEA. CDR3 length: 10 amino acids. The DNA for the CDR3 is TGCAGCGGTGACGACACTGAAGCTTTCTTT. It translates to CSGDDTEAFF.

The chain joins TRBV12-3 or TRBV12-4 to TRBJ1-2, with TRBD1 matching over 7 bases. Unmatched junction bases numbered 3, after V lost 4 bases and J lost 4 bases. The length of the CDR3 is 13 residues. This CDR3 reads CASSSGTVYGYTF. The DNA of the CDR3 is TGTGCCAGCAGTTCCGGGACAGTCTATGGCTACACCTTC.

This clonotype was seen more than once but under ten times. The chain couples TRBV5-1 to TRBJ2-7, with D possibly being TRBD1 (6 bases). Looked up from germline, CDR1 is SGHRS and CDR2 is YFSETQ. CDR3 length: 14 residues. Trimming cost V 4 bases and J 3 bases, with 14 bases left between them. This CDR3 is CASSPLGQFYEQYF. The CDR3 bases are TGCGCCAGCAGCCCCTTAGGACAGTTCTACGAGCAGTACTTC.

This sequence joins TRBV20-1 and TRBJ2-7; 8 nucleotides agree with TRBD2. This CDR3 has 14 amino acids. The ends lost 5 bases at V and 6 bases at J; junction bases unmatched: 12. Germline V gene sequence: CDR1 DFQATT, CDR2 SNEGSKA (reference sequence). Written as DNA, the CDR3 is TGCAGTGCTGGTTCACCGGGACTAGTCTCCGAGCAGTACTTC. Translating gives CSAGSPGLVSEQYF.

V is TRBV11-1 and J is TRBJ2-3, with TRBD1 matching 10 bases. Germline lookup yields CDR1 SGHAT and CDR2 FQDESV (reference sequence). The CDR3 contains 17 residues. V trimming: 5 bases; J trimming: 1 base; junction bases outside the gene matches: 9. The CDR3 spells CASSPPSGTGGTDTQYF. The CDR3 nucleotides are TGTGCCAGCAGCCCCCCCTCCGGGACAGGGGGCACAGATACGCAGTATTTT. The full variable domain, in which reference TRBV11-1 and TRBJ2-3 provide the parts outside the CDR3, is EAEVAQSPRYKITEKSQAVAFWCDPISGHATLYWYRQILGQGPELLVQFQDESVVDDSQLPKDRFSAERLKGVDSTLKIQPAELGDSAMYLCASSPPSGTGGTDTQYFGPGTRLTVL.